Below, one T cell receptor beta chain is given with its context. This clone may be a read error of a much larger clone one base away. TCRdb recomputed clones from the PCR reads via MiXCR. The sample includes just under 60,000 clones, about 16% of them seen just once. V lost 4 bases to trimming and J lost 6 bases; unmatched junction nucleotides: 11. The CDR3 sequence is 16 residues long. CDR1 and CDR2 (germline): SGHDN, FVKESK. This record belongs to a study of metastatic and nonmetastatic thyroid tumors. Until they underwent thyroid surgery, no patient had received any treatment. The origin of this receptor is a male donor with papillary thyroid cancer or a benign thyroid nodule (not recorded which). Some clones in this sample may be carry-over from other donors' samples. Sequences were obtained from blood. The J gene is TRBJ2-1, the V gene TRBV14; 8 bases line up with TRBD2. The CDR3: CASSPRGGTRGNEQFF. The CDR3 bases are TGTGCCAGCAGCCCACGTGGTGGGACTAGAGGCAATGAGCAGTTCTTC. Full variable domain (rest looked up from reference TRBV14 and TRBJ2-1): EAGVTQFPSHSVIEKGQTVTLRCDPISGHDNLYWYRRVMGKEIKFLLHFVKESKQDESGMPNNRFLAERTGGTYSTLKVQPAELEDSGVYFCASSPRGGTRGNEQFFGPGTRLTVL.